This T cell receptor beta chain was observed in a study of shared clonotypes between healthy human individuals. Regarding the study as a whole: The genetic and exposure-history diversity represented was limited by few donors. A few donors showed sharing of around 5% of naive CD4 clonotypes. Larger richness was generally estimated for naive than memory subsets.

Each sample came from a Caucasian adult donor living in Nashville, Tennessee. In regard to this clone: The antigen is undetermined.

The CDR3 consists of 14 residues. Trimming cost V 6 bases and J 4 bases; bases outside gene matches: 7. Per the germline V gene, CDR1 is MDHEN and CDR2 is SYDVKM. Assay used: immunoSEQ multiplex PCR; TCRdb lists only in-frame clones, some missing. The sample lists some 2,100,000 clones; approximately 95% were seen once. The clonotype originates from a young man in good health. The V and J genes are TRBV28 and TRBJ2-3, with 7 bases aligning to TRBD1. Sequenced input: naive CD4+ T cells sorted from blood. Described subset: CD45RA+ positively selected. In nucleotides, the CDR3 is TGTGCCAGCAGCCGCACTGACAGGGCAGATACGCAGTATTTT. Protein sequence: CASSRTDRADTQYF.